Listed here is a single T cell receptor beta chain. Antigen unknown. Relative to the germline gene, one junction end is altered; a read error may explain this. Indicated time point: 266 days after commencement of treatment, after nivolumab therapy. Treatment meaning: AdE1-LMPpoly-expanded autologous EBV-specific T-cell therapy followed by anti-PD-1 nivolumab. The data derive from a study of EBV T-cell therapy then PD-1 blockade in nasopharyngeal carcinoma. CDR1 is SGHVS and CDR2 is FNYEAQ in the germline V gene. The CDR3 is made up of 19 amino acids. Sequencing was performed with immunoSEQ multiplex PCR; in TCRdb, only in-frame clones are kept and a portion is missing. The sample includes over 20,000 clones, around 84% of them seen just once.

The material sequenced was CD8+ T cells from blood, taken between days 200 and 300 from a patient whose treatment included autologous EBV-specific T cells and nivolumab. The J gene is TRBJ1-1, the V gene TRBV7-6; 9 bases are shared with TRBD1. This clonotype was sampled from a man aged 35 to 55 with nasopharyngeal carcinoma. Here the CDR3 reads CASGLARQGVLPVNTEAFF. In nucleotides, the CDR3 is TGTGCCAGCGGCTTAGCCCGACAGGGGGTCTTACCGGTGAACACTGAAGCTTTCTTT.